This T cell receptor (beta chain) was captured in a study of blood T cell repertoires in COVID-19. Across the whole study: Nucleic acid was either cDNA or gDNA, and it came from T cells, B-cell-depleted T cells, or PBMCs.

The protocol was immunoSEQ multiplex PCR, while the TCRdb copy is restricted to in-frame clones and leaves out a portion. The table records about 380,000 clones, around 89% of them present only once. In terms of age and location, participants ranged from about 18 to 89 years and lived in about two dozen US areas. Cohorts were assigned according to the clinical history that participants reported. Points on this clone: A read error may explain this, as a much larger clone is one base away.

There are 13 residues in the CDR3. The V segment lost 5 bases and the J segment 3 bases; nucleotides outside the gene matches: 1. Germline values: CDR1 SEHNR, CDR2 FQNEAQ (reference sequence). The TCR was taken from a woman in her late teens or twenties who had recovered from COVID-19. V usage is TRBV7-9 and J usage is TRBJ1-3; 7 bases match TRBD1. Specimen: PBMCs or T cells enriched from blood (not recorded which). CDR3 amino acids: CASSRTGGNTIYF. The CDR3 DNA sequence: TGTGCCAGCAGCCGGACAGGTGGAAACACCATATATTTT.